This T cell receptor beta chain was captured in a study of T cell repertoires in cytomegalovirus infection. On this clonotype: Its specificity is unknown.

V gave up 6 bases and J gave up 1 base, with 12 bases separating them. This CDR3 is built from 14 residues. TCRdb re-called the reads through MiXCR, storing one row per CDR3 protein. The table lists about 770,000 distinct CDR3 sequences, roughly 29% of them singletons. The TCR originated in a human donor in good health (CMV status not recorded). Some clones in this sample may be carry-over from other donors' samples. The genes are TRBV12-3 or TRBV12-4 and TRBJ2-5; D may be TRBD1 (5 bases). The input for sequencing was cultured CD8+ T cells from PBMCs, taken from culture after CMV antigen stimulation. CDR3 sequence: CASRQDDLQETQYF. Written as DNA, the CDR3 is TGTGCCAGCAGACAGGACGACCTCCAAGAGACCCAGTACTTC.